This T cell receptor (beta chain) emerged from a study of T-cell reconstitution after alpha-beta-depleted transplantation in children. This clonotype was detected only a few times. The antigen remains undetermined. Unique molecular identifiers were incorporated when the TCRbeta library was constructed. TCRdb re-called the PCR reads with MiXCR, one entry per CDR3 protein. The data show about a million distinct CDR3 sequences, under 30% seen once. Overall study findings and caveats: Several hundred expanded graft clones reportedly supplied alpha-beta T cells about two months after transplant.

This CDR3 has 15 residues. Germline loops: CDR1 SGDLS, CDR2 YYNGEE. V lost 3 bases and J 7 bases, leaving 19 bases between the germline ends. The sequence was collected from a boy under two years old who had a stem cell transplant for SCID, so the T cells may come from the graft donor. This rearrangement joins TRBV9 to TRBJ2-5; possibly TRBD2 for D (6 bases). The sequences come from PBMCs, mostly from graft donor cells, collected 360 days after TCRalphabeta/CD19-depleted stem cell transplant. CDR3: CASSGGGTSPPTQYF. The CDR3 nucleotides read TGTGCCAGCAGCGGAGGTGGAACTAGCCCACCGACCCAGTACTTC. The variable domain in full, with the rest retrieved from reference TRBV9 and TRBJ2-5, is DSGVTQTPKHLITATGQRVTLRCSPRSGDLSVYWYQQSLDQGLQFLIQYYNGEERAKGNILERFSAQQFPDLHSELNLSSLELGDSALYFCASSGGGTSPPTQYFGPGTRLLVL.